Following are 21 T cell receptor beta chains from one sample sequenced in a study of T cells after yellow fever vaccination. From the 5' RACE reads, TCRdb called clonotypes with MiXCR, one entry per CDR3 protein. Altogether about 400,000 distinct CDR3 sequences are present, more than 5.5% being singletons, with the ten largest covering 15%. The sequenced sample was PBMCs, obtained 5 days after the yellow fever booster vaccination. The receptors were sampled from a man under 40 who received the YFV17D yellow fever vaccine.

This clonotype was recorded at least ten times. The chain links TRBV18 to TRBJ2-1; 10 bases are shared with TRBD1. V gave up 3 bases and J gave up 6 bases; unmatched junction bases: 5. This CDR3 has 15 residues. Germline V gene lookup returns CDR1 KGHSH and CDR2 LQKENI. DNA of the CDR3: TGTGCCAGCTCACCGGACAGGGGGTCTATCAATGAGCAGTTCTTC. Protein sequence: CASSPDRGSINEQFF. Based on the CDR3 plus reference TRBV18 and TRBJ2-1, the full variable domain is NAGVMQNPRHLVRRRGQEARLRCSPMKGHSHVYWYRQLPEEGLKFMVYLQKENIIDESGMPKERFSAEFPKEGPSILRIQQVVRGDSAAYFCASSPDRGSINEQFFGPGTRLTVL.

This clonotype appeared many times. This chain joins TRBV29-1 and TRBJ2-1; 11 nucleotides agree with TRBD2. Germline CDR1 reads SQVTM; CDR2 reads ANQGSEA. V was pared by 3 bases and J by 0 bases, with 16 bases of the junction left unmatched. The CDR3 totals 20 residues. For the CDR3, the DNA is TGCAGCGTTGAGGGCAAAGGCGGGACTAGCGGCACTATCTCCTACAATGAGCAGTTCTTC. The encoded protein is CSVEGKGGTSGTISYNEQFF.

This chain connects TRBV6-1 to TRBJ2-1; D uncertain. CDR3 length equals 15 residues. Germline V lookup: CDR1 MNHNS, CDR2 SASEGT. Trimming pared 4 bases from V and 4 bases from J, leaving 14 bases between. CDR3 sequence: CASSGNPTPYNEQFF. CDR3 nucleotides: TGTGCCAGCAGTGGTAACCCCACCCCATACAATGAGCAGTTCTTC.

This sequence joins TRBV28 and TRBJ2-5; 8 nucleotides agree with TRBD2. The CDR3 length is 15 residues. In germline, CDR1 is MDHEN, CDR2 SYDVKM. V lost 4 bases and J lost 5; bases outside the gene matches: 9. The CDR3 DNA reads TGTGCCAGCAGTTCACTAAGCGGGAGAATCGAGACCCAGTACTTC. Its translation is CASSSLSGRIETQYF.

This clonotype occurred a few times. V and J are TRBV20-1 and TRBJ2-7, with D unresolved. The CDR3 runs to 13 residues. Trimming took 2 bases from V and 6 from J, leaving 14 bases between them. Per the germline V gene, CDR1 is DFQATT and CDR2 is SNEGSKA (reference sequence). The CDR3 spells CSARKFPPAEQYF. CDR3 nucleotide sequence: TGCAGTGCTAGAAAATTCCCGCCCGCCGAGCAGTACTTC.

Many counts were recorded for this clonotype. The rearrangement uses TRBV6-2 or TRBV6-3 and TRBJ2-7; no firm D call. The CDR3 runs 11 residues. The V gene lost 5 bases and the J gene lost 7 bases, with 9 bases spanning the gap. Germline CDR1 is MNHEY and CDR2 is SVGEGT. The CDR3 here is CASSPLFEQYF. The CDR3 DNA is TGTGCCAGCAGTCCTCTGTTTGAGCAGTACTTC.

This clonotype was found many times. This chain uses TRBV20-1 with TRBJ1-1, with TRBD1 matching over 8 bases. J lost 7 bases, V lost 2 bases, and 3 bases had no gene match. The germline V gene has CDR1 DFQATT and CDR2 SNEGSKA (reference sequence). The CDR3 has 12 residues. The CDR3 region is CSARPTGVEAFF. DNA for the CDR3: TGCAGTGCTAGACCGACAGGGGTTGAAGCTTTCTTT.

In DNA, the CDR3 is TGTGCCAGCAGTTTGGCGGGACCTAATCAGCCCCAGCATTTT. Amino acids: CASSLAGPNQPQHF. The chain couples TRBV12-3 or TRBV12-4 to TRBJ1-5, with D tentatively TRBD1 (5 bases). V was trimmed by 3 bases and J by 4 bases, leaving 10 bases between them. The CDR3 covers 14 residues.

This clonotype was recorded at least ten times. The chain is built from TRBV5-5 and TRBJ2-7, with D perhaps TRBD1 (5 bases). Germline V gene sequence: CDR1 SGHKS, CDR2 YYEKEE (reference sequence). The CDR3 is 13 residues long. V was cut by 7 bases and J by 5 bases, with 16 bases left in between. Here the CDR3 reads CASGYLGRDEQYF. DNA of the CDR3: TGTGCCAGCGGCTATTTGGGGCGCGACGAGCAGTACTTC.

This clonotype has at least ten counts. CDR3 region: CASSQQGRERGETQYF. The CDR3 DNA sequence: TGTGCCAGCAGCCAACAGGGAAGGGAGAGAGGCGAGACCCAGTACTTC. The V gene is TRBV7-2, the J gene TRBJ2-5; TRBD1 is a possible D gene (6 bases). CDR1 is SGHTA, CDR2 FQGNSA, per germline. V gave up 5 bases and J gave up 5 bases, with 21 bases separating them. CDR3 size: 16 residues.

CDR3 in amino acids: CSASPGQDWSNQPQHF. The CDR3 nucleotides are TGCAGTGCTAGCCCCGGACAGGATTGGAGCAATCAGCCCCAGCATTTT. The J gene is TRBJ1-5, the V gene TRBV20-1; the match to TRBD1 covers 7 bases. V gave up 3 bases and J gave up 1 base; unmatched junction bases: 9. Germline V gene sequence: CDR1 DFQATT, CDR2 SNEGSKA (reference sequence). This CDR3 spans 16 amino acids.

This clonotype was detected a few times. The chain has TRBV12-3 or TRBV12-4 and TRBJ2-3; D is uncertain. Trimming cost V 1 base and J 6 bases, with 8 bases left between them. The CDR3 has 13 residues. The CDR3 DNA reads TGTGCCAGCAGTTTAGGTACTCGGGATACGCAGTATTTT. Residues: CASSLGTRDTQYF.

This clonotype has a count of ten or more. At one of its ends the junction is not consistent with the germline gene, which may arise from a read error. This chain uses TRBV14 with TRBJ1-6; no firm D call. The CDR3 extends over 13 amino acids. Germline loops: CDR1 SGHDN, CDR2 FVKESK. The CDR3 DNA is TGTGCCAGCAGCGAAGACCTTAATTCACCCCTCCACTTT. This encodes CASSEDLNSPLHF. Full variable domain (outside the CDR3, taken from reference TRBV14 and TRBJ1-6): EAGVTQFPSHSVIEKGQTVTLRCDPISGHDNLYWYRRVMGKEIKFLLHFVKESKQDESGMPNNRFLAERTGGTYSTLKVQPAELEDSGVYFCASSEDLNSPLHFGNGTRLTVT.

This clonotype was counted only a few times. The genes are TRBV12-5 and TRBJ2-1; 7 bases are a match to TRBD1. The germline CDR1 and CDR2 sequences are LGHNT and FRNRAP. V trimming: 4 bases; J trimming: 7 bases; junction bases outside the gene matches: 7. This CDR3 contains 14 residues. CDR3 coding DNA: TGTGCTAGTGGTTCCGGACAGGTTCGGAATGAGCAGTTCTTC. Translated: CASGSGQVRNEQFF.

The CDR3 region is CSVVSPFSDEQYF. As DNA, the CDR3 is TGCAGCGTTGTGAGTCCTTTTAGTGACGAGCAGTACTTC. The J gene is TRBJ2-7, the V gene TRBV29-1; D remains unclear. The V end was cut by 4 bases, the J end by 5 bases, with 15 bases between. Germline V lookup: CDR1 SQVTM, CDR2 ANQGSEA. This CDR3 has 13 residues.

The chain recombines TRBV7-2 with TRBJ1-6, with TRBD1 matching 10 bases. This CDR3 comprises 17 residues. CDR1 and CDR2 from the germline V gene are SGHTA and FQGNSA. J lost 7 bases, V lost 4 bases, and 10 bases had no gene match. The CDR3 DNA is TGTGCCAGCAGCTGGGACAGGGGATATAACTTCAATTCACCCCTCCACTTT. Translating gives CASSWDRGYNFNSPLHF.

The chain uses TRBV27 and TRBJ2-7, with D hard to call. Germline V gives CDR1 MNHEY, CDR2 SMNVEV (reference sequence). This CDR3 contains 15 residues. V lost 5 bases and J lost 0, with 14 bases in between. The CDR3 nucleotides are TGTGCCAGCAGTGCGGCAAATCGGGCCTCCTACGAGCAGTACTTC. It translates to CASSAANRASYEQYF.

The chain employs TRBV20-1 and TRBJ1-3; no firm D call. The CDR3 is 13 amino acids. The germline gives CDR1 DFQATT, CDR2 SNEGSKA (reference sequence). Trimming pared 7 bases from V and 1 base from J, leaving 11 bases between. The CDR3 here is CSGKGGSGNTIYF. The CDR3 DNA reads TGCAGTGGGAAAGGTGGATCTGGAAACACCATATATTTT.

CDR3 coding DNA: TGTGCCAGTAGCCCATTATTCGCCTTCAATGAGCAGTTCTTC. It translates to CASSPLFAFNEQFF. The chain recombines TRBV19 with TRBJ2-1; D remains unclear. Germline V gives CDR1 LNHDA, CDR2 SQIVND (reference sequence). The V end lost 6 bases, the J end lost 6 bases, and 15 bases lay between the germline ends. This CDR3 has 14 residues.

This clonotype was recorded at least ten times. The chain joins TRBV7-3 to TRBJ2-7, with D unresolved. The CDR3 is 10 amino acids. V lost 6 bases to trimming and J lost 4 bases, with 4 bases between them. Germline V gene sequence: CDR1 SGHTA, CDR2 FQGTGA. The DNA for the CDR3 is TGTGCCAGCAGTACATACGAGCAGTACTTC. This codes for CASSTYEQYF.

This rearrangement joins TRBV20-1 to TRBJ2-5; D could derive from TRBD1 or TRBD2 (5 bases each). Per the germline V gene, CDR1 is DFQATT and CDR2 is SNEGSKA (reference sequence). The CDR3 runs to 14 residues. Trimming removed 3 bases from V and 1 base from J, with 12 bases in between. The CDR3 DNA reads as TGCAGTGCTAGCGGGGCAGGGCCCCAAGAGACCCAGTACTTC. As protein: CSASGAGPQETQYF.